This TCR beta chain stems from a study of beta chain features in type 1 diabetes. Study summary: Analysis included roughly 100 million sorted cells drawn from all samples. Study results and caveats: For Type 1 diabetes patients, all four CD4+ subsets carried TCRB CDR3s that were moderately but significantly shorter. For cells with high TCR expression, cDNA sequencing could yield over-representation. PCR may have favored shorter templates equally in patients and controls. The influence of HLA type on TCRB rearrangement stayed undetermined.

cDNA synthesis used the whole RNA isolate, giving expressed TCRB sequences. Assay: immunoSEQ multiplex PCR; the TCRdb copy retains only in-frame clones and omits some. The sample lists under 300,000 clones, approximately 10% occurring once. CDR3 size: 15 residues. Germline V gene lookup returns CDR1 SGHRS and CDR2 YFSETQ. V was pared by 3 bases and J by 1 base, with 10 bases between. This clone turned up a few times. Its antigen is currently unknown. The receptor's source is a man aged 25 to 45 with type 1 diabetes. Source material: naive CD4+ T cells from blood. V usage is TRBV5-1 and J usage is TRBJ2-2; D is perhaps TRBD2 (5 bases). CDR3 DNA: TGCGCCAGCAGCTCAACGGGGAGGAACACCGGGGAGCTGTTTTTT. It is translated as CASSSTGRNTGELFF.